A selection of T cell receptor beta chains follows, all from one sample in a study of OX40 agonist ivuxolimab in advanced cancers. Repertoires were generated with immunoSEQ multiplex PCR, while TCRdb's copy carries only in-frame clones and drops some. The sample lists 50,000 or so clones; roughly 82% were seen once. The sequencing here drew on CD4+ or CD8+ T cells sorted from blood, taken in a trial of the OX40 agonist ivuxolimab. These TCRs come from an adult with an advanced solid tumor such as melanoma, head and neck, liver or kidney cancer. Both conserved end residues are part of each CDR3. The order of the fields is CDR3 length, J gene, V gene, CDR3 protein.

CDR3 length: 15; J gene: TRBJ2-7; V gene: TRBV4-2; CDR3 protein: CASSPTGTLGYEQYF
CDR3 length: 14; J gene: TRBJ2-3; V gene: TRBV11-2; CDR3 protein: CASSLGRAGDTQYF
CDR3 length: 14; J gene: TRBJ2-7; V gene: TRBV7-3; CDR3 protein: CASSEQGRTYEQYF
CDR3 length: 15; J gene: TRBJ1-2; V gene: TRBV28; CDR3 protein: CASSLGQITNYGYTF
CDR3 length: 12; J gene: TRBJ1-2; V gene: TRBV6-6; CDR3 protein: CASSYGGRGYTF
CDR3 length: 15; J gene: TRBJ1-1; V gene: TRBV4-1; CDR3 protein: CASNRGDRVFTEAFF
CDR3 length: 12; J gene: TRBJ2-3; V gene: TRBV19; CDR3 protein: CASSMQTDTQYF
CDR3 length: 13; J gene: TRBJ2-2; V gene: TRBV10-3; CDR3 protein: CAISGGATGELFF
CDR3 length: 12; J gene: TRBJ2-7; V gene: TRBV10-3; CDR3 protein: CAISLDGGEQYF
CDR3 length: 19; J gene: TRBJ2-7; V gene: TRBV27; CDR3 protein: CASSLGAGGRAGGVYEQYF
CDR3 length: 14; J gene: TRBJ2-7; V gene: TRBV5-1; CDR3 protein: CASSSTGTVYEQYF
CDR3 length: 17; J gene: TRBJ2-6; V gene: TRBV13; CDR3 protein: CASSSPPGALGANVLTF
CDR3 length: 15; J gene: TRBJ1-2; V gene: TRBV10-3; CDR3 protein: CAISPLGQEGAGYTF
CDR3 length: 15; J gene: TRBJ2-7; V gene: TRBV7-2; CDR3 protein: CASSYRQGAPYEQYF
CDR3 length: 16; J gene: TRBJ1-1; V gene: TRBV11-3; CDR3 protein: CASSSPPGTPGTEAFF
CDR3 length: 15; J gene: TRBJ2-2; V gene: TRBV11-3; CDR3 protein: CASSLRTVNTGELFF
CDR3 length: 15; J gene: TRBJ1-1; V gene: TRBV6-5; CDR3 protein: CASIDKTGRGTEAFF
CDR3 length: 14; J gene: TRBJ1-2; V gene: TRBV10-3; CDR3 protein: CAISGQAANYGYTF
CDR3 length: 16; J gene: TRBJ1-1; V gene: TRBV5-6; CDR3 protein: CASSFTGAGGNTEAFF
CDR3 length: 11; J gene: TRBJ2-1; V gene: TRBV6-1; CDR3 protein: CASSEGGGRFF
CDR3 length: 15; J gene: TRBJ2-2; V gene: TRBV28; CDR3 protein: CASSLRGLGTGELFF
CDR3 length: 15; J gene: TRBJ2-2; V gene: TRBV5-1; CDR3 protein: CASSWGLANTGELFF
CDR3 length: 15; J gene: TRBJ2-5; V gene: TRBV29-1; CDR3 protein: CSILSRDRGQETQYF
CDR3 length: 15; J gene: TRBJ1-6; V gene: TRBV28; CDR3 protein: CASSLITGVNSPLHF
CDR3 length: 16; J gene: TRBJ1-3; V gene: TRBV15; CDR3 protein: CATSVNRASSGNTIYF
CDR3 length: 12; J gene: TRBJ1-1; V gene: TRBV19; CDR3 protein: CASSIGITEAFF
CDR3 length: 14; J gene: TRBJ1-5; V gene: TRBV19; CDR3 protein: CASSQEYSNQPQHF
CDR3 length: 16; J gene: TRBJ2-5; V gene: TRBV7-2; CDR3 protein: CASSSSQGNQVWTQYF
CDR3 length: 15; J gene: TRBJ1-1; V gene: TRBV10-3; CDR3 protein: CAISGETGLDTEAFF
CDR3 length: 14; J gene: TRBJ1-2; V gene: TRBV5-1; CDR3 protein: CASSLDRANYGYTF
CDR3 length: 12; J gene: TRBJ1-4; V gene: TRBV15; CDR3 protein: CATSRDYAQLFF
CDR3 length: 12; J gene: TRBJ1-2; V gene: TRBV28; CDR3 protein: CASSQQGYGYTF
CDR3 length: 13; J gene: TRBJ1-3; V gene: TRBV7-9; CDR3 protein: CASSYGPGNTIYF
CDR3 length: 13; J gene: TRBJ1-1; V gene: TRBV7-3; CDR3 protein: CASGLGVGTEAFF
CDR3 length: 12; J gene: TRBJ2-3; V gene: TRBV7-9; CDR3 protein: CASSLGRDTQYF
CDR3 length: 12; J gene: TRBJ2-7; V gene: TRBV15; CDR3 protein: CATSRDSYEQYF
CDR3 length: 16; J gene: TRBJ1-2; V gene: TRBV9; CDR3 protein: CASSPTGQAANYGYTF
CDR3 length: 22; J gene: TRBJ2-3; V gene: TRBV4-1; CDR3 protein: CASSQDRSGLAGGTGLADTQYF
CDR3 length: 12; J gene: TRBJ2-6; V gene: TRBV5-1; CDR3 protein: CASSPAVGVLTF
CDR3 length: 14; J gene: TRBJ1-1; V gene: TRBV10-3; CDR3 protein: CAIKTWGMNTEAFF
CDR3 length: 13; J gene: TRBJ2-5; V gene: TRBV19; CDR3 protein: CASRDQGQETQYF
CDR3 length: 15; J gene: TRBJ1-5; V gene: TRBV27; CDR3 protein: CASGQGPYSNQPQHF
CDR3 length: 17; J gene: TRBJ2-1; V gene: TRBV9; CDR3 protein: CASSASRTSGGYNEQFF
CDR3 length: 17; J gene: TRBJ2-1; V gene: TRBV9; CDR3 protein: CASSVWSGAPSYNEQFF
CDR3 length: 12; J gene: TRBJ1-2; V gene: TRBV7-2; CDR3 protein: CASSREGYGYTF
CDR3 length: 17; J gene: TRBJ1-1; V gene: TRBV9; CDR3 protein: CASNLDGAGLFRTEAFF
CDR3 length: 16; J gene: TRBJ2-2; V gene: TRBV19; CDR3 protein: CASSIPLTTNTGELFF
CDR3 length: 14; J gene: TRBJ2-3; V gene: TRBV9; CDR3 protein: CASSTLGGRDTQYF
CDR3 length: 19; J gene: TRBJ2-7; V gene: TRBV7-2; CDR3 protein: CASSLVVFHRVLSSYEQYF
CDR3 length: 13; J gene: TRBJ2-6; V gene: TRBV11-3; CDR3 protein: CASVISGANVLTF
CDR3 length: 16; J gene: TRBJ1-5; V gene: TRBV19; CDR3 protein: CASSNLGQGASQPQHF
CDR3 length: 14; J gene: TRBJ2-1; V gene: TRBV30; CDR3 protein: CAWSKAVYYNEQFF
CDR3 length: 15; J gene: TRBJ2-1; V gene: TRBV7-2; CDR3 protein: CASSFSGGAYNEQFF